These T cell receptor beta chains were read from a single sample in a study of CD8 T cells in ankylosing spondylitis. TCRdb reprocessed the 5' RACE reads via MiXCR and lists one record per CDR3 protein. In the table there are under 200,000 distinct CDR3 sequences, roughly 10% of which are singletons. What was sequenced was blood, either unsorted or a sorted T cell fraction (not recorded which). The origin of the receptors is a female donor with ankylosing spondylitis or in good health (not recorded which). Each CDR3 is given with its conserved first and last residue. D genes are given only for firm matches. Clone size is shown for a subset of rows, as once, few, many or a class of expanded clone.

TGTGCCAGCAGTCGTAGTGGTAGGGCCCAAGAGACCCAGTACTTC	CASSRSGRAQETQYF	-	TRBJ2-5	-	TRBV9
TGTGCCAGCAGTCCCGTCAGGGGTAGAATGAACACTGAAGCTTTCTTT	CASSPVRGRMNTEAFF	many	TRBJ1-1	-	TRBV12-3/TRBV12-4
TGTGCCAGCAGTGATCCGGACGGCACAGATACGCAGTATTTT	CASSDPDGTDTQYF	few	TRBJ2-3	-	TRBV6-2/TRBV6-3
TGTGCCAGCAGCTTAGAGGGGACAGGGAGGACTGAAGCTTTCTTT	CASSLEGTGRTEAFF	many	TRBJ1-1	TRBD1	TRBV7-9
TGTGCCAGCAGCTCGAAACGGAGGACTAGCGGGAGGATTGGGGCAGAGCAGTTCTTC	CASSSKRRTSGRIGAEQFF	few	TRBJ2-1	TRBD2	TRBV11-1
TGTGCCAGCAGCGGAAATACTTTGCTCTCTGGAAACACCATATATTTT	CASSGNTLLSGNTIYF	-	TRBJ1-3	-	TRBV9
TGTGCCAGCAGCCAAGTCACCAATGAGCAGTTCTTC	CASSQVTNEQFF	few	TRBJ2-1	-	TRBV3-1
TGTGCCAGCAGCTTATCCCGGGACAGGGGTTTGGAGACCCAGTACTTC	CASSLSRDRGLETQYF	-	TRBJ2-5	TRBD1	TRBV7-8
TGTGCCAGCAGCAAAGAGACTAGCGGGAGGGCCGGGTCCAAAAACATTCAGTACTTC	CASSKETSGRAGSKNIQYF	-	TRBJ2-4	-	TRBV21-1
TGCGCCAGCAGCCAAGCCGGGGATAGCAATCAGCCCCAGCATTTT	CASSQAGDSNQPQHF	-	TRBJ1-5	-	TRBV4-1
TGTGCCAGCGGGGGGGCTAGCTCCTACAATGAGCAGTTCTTC	CASGGASSYNEQFF	few	TRBJ2-1	-	TRBV6-1
TGCAGTGCTAGAGATATGGGACTAGCGGGTCTTCGAGATGAGCAGTTCTTC	CSARDMGLAGLRDEQFF	few	TRBJ2-1	TRBD2	TRBV20-1
TGTGCCAGCAGCGAATTCCAGGGGACTCGCGCCAGGGAGCTGTTTTTT	CASSEFQGTRARELFF	few	TRBJ2-2	-	TRBV6-1
TGTGCCAGCAGCTTAGAAGGTCTGCGCTCCTACAATGAGCAGTTCTTC	CASSLEGLRSYNEQFF	-	TRBJ2-1	-	TRBV13
TGTGCCAGCAGACCCGACAGGGTAACCCACGAGCAGTACTTC	CASRPDRVTHEQYF	-	TRBJ2-7	TRBD1	TRBV27
TGTGCCAGCAGTTTTTCTAGCGGGAGTCGGCAAGAGCAGTTCTTC	CASSFSSGSRQEQFF	few	TRBJ2-1	TRBD2	TRBV12-3/TRBV12-4
TGTGCCACCAGTTTGGGGACAGGGGGCAATGAGCAGTTCTTC	CATSLGTGGNEQFF	-	TRBJ2-1	TRBD1	TRBV24-1
TGCGCCAGCAGCCAAGAGCCAAGCGGGAGGCTGAGGGGAGATACGCAGTATTTT	CASSQEPSGRLRGDTQYF	-	TRBJ2-3	TRBD2	TRBV4-3
TGTGCCAGCAGCACCTTCGGATCAGCCAACTATGGCTACACCTTC	CASSTFGSANYGYTF	many	TRBJ1-2	-	TRBV9
TGTGCCAGCAGTGTTAGGGCTAGCGGAAGCCCTAGCACAGATACGCAGTATTTT	CASSVRASGSPSTDTQYF	few	TRBJ2-3	TRBD2	TRBV2
TGTGCCAGCAGCGTAGGGGGTGAAACCGGGGAGCTGTTTTTT	CASSVGGETGELFF	few	TRBJ2-2	-	TRBV9
TGTGCCAGCAGCTTATCTTACGGGGAGCTGTTTTTT	CASSLSYGELFF	-	TRBJ2-2	-	TRBV7-9
TGTGCCAGCAGCCCCTGGACAGGGGCCACTGAAGCTTTCTTT	CASSPWTGATEAFF	many	TRBJ1-1	TRBD1	TRBV7-7
TGTGCCAGCTCACCGCCGAACACCGGGGAGCTGTTTTTT	CASSPPNTGELFF	many	TRBJ2-2	-	TRBV18
TGTGCCAGCAGCCTACTAGCGGGAGGAAGGTCCTACAATGAGCAGTTCTTC	CASSLLAGGRSYNEQFF	many	TRBJ2-1	TRBD2	TRBV7-2
TGTGCCAGCAGCAAAGGGGGGGCGCGGAATGAGCAGTTCTTC	CASSKGGARNEQFF	-	TRBJ2-1	-	TRBV6-2/TRBV6-3
TGTGCCACCAGGGGGGGACTAGCGGTTGAATACGAGCAGTACTTC	CATRGGLAVEYEQYF	-	TRBJ2-7	TRBD2	TRBV15
TGTGCCAGCAGCGTAGGAGCGGGGAGAGGTCATACGCAGTATTTT	CASSVGAGRGHTQYF	-	TRBJ2-3	TRBD2	TRBV9
TGCAGCGTTGATACAGGGGCCGACCCCTACGAGCAGTACTTC	CSVDTGADPYEQYF	-	TRBJ2-7	TRBD1	TRBV29-1
TGTGCCAGCAGCCAAGGCCAGTTAGCCGGGTTTGGGACCCAGTACTTC	CASSQGQLAGFGTQYF	-	TRBJ2-5	-	TRBV3-1
TGCGCCAGCACCTATCGGCCCGGGACAGGTTCCTACGAGCAGTACTTC	CASTYRPGTGSYEQYF	-	TRBJ2-7	TRBD1	TRBV23-1
TGTGCCAGCGGGATTACAGGGAACACTGAAGCTTTCTTT	CASGITGNTEAFF	-	TRBJ1-1	-	TRBV6-1
TGTGCCAGCACCACCGGGGGGGGATCCCCCTACGAGCAGTACTTC	CASTTGGGSPYEQYF	few	TRBJ2-7	TRBD2	TRBV5-6
TGCAGTGCTAACGGGGTCACAAGGTCCTACGAGCAGTACTTC	CSANGVTRSYEQYF	-	TRBJ2-7	-	TRBV20-1
TGTGCCAGCAGCCTCCCGGGACAGGGCACAGAAAAACTGTTTTTT	CASSLPGQGTEKLFF	-	TRBJ1-4	TRBD1	TRBV5-4
TGTGCCAGCAGCCTAGGGACAACTACTGAAGCTTTCTTT	CASSLGTTTEAFF	many	TRBJ1-1	-	TRBV4-2
TGTGCCAGCAGCGGGATTGGCAGGGGGGAGACCCAGTACTTC	CASSGIGRGETQYF	few	TRBJ2-5	TRBD1	TRBV28
TGCAGTGGGGATAGCCAACCCTTCACAGATACGCAGTATTTT	CSGDSQPFTDTQYF	few	TRBJ2-3	-	TRBV20-1
TGTGCCAGCAGCCCTATAGGTCGTGGAGAAGAGACCCAGTACTTC	CASSPIGRGEETQYF	-	TRBJ2-5	-	TRBV9
TGTGCCAGCAGCTTATTGTCGGGCCCCCAAGAGACCCAGTACTTC	CASSLLSGPQETQYF	many	TRBJ2-5	-	TRBV7-9
TGTGCCAGCAGTTTAGGGCAATCGGGAGCTTTCTTT	CASSLGQSGAFF	many	TRBJ1-1	-	TRBV12-3/TRBV12-4
TGTGCCAGCAGCCCTTCAGGACAGGGGAAGTCTGGCTACACCTTC	CASSPSGQGKSGYTF	many	TRBJ1-2	TRBD1	TRBV7-9
TGTGCCAGCAGTCCAAGACAGGGAAGCTACGAGCAGTACTTC	CASSPRQGSYEQYF	-	TRBJ2-7	TRBD1	TRBV27
TGTGCCAGCAGCTTAGAGGGGAGTGGGGCCAACGTCCTGACTTTC	CASSLEGSGANVLTF	-	TRBJ2-6	-	TRBV7-6
TGTGCCAGCAGTTACGGTGGGAGGAAGAACGAGCAGTACTTC	CASSYGGRKNEQYF	many	TRBJ2-7	-	TRBV6-2/TRBV6-3
TGTGCCAGCAGAGGTGGCGGGGAGCTGTTTTTT	CASRGGGELFF	many	TRBJ2-2	-	TRBV7-6